This T cell receptor beta chain is drawn from a study of shared clonotypes between healthy human individuals. The length of the CDR3 is 14 residues. This table comes from immunoSEQ multiplex PCR, and its TCRdb copy is limited to in-frame clones, with some not included. The data show about 980,000 clones, approximately 80% seen once. On this clone itself: The antigen is unknown.

Study results and caveats: It was observed that roughly 5.5% of naive CD4 clonotypes were shared across a handful of donors. The expectation was that sequencing depth would affect clonotype sharing among donors. Among non-shared clonotypes, generation probabilities were lower than among those shared by all four donors. On the whole, naive subsets had larger estimated richness than memory subsets had.

Sequenced sample: memory CD4+ T cells sorted from blood. Regarding subset: CD45RA-negative fraction. This chain links TRBV21-1 with TRBJ2-7. TRBV21-1 is reported as a pseudogene. The sequence came from a young man in good health. This CDR3 is CASSTGVQPYEQYF. In nucleotides, the CDR3 is TGTGCCAGCAGCACCGGCGTCCAGCCCTACGAGCAGTACTTC.